The clone carrying this T cell receptor beta chain was counted a few times. Its antigen is not identified. Every isolated RNA sample was fully reverse transcribed, so sequencing captured expressed TCRB transcripts. Only in-frame clones appear in the TCRdb table, and some are missing; sequencing was by immunoSEQ multiplex PCR. The table records 680,000 or so clones, around 15% of them present only once. Germline-derived CDR1 and CDR2 are SQVTM and ANQGSEA. V was cut by 4 bases and J by 8 bases, with 12 bases left in between. There are 13 residues in the CDR3. The sample is drawn from a study of beta chain features in type 1 diabetes. Study results and caveats: There was a moderate but significant shortening of TCRB CDR3s in all four CD4+ subsets of Type 1 diabetes patients. PCR might pick shorter templates more often, in the same way for patients and controls. A potential influence of HLA type upon TCRB rearrangement remained unresolved herein. It was among patients, rather than healthy donors, that naive, central memory and Treg TCRB repertoires appeared more similar.

Sequencing was done on a sample of naive CD4+ T cells from blood. The rearrangement links TRBV29-1 to TRBJ1-6, with D possibly TRBD1 on 5 matching bases. The source of this sequence is a man between 18 and 29 years old with type 1 diabetes. The CDR3 is CSVAAGTDSPLHF. DNA for the CDR3: TGCAGCGTTGCGGCCGGGACCGATTCACCCCTCCACTTT.